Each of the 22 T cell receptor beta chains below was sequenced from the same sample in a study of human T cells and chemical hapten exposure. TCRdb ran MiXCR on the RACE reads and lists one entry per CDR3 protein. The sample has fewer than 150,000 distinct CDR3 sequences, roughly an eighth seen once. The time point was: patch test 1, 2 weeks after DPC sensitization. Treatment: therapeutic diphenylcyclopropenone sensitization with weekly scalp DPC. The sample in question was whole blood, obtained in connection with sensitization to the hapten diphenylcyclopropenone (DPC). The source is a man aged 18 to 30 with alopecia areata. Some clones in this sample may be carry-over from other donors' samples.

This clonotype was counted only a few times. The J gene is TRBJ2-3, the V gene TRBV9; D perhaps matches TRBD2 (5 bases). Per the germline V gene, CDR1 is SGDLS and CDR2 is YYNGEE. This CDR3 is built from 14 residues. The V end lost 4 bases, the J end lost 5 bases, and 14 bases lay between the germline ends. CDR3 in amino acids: CASSQKGAGDTQYF. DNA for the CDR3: TGTGCCAGCAGCCAGAAGGGCGCGGGAGATACGCAGTATTTT.

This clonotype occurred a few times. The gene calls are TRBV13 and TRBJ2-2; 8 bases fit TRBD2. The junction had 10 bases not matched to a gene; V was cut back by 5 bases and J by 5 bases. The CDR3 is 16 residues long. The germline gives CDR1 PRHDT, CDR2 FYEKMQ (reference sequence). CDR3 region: CASSPIGTRGTGELFF. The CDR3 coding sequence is TGTGCCAGCAGCCCTATCGGGACTAGAGGGACCGGGGAGCTGTTTTTT.

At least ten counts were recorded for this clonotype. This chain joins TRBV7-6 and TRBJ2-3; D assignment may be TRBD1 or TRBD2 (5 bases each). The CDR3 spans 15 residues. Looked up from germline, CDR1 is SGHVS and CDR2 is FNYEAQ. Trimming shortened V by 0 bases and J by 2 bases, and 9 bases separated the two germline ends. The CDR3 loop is CASSLAPGLTDTQYF. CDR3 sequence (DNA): TGTGCCAGCAGCTTAGCGCCGGGGCTCACAGATACGCAGTATTTT.

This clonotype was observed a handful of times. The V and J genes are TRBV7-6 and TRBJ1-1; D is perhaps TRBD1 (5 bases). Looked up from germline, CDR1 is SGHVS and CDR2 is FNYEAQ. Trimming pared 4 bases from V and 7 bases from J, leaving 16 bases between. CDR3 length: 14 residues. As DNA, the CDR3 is TGTGCCAGCAGCTACGCGATCGGGGGGAATGAAGCTTTCTTT. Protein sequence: CASSYAIGGNEAFF.

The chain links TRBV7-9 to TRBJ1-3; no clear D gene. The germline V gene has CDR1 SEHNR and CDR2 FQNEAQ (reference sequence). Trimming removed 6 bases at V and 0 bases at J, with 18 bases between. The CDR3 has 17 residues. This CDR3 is CASRSPKSAASGNTIYF. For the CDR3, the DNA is TGTGCCAGCAGGTCCCCTAAATCCGCAGCCTCTGGAAACACCATATATTTT.

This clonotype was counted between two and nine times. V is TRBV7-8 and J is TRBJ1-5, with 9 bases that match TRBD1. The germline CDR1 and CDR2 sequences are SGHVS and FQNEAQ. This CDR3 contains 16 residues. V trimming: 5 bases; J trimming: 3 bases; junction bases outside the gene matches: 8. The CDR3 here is CASSLLGTGYNQPQHF. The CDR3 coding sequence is TGTGCCAGCAGCCTACTCGGGACAGGGTACAATCAGCCCCAGCATTTT.

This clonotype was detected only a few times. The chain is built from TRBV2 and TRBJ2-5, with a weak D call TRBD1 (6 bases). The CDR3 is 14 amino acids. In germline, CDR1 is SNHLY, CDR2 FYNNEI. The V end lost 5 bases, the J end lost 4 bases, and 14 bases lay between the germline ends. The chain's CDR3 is CASSHPTGGETQYF. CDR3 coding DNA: TGTGCCAGCAGTCACCCGACAGGTGGAGAGACCCAGTACTTC.

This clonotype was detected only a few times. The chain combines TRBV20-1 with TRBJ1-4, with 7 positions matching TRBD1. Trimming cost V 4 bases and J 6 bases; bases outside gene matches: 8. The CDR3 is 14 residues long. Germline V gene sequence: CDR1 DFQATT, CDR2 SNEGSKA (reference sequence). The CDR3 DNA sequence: TGCAGTGCTACCGAGGGGGCGGCGGATGAAAAACTGTTTTTT. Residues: CSATEGAADEKLFF.

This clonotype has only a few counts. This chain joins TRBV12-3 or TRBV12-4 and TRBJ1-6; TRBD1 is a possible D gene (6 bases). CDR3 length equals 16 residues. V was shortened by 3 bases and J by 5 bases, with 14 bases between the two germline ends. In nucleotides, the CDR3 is TGTGCCAGCAGTTTGGACCCTGGGACAAATAATTCACCCCTCCACTTT. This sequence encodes CASSLDPGTNNSPLHF.

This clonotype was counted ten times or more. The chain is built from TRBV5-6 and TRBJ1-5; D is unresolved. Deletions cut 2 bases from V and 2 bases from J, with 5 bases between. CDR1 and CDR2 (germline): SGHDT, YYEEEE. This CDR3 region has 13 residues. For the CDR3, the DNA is TGTGCCAGCAGCTTCTGGGGCAATCAGCCCCAGCATTTT. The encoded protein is CASSFWGNQPQHF. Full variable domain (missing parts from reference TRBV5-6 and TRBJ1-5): DAGVTQSPTHLIKTRGQQVTLRCSPKSGHDTVSWYQQALGQGPQFIFQYYEEEERQRGNFPDRFSGHQFPNYSSELNVNALLLGDSALYLCASSFWGNQPQHFGDGTRLSIL.

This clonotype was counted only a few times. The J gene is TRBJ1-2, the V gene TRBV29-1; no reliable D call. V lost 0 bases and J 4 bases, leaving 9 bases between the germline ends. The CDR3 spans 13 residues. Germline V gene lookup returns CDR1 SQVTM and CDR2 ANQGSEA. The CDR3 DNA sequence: TGCAGCGTTGAAGAGGAGGAGAGCTATGGCTACACCTTC. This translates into CSVEEEESYGYTF.

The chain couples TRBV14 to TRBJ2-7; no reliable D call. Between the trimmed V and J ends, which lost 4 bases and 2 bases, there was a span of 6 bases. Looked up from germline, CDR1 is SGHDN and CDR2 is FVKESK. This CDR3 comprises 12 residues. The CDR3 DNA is TGTGCCAGCAGCCTCATGCCCTACGAGCAGTACTTC. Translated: CASSLMPYEQYF.

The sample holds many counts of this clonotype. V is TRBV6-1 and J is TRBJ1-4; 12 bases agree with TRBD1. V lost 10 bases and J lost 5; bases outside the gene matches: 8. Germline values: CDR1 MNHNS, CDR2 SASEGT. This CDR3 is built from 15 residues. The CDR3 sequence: CATGQGARRNEKLFF. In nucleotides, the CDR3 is TGTGCCACGGGACAGGGGGCGCGGAGGAATGAAAAACTGTTTTTT.

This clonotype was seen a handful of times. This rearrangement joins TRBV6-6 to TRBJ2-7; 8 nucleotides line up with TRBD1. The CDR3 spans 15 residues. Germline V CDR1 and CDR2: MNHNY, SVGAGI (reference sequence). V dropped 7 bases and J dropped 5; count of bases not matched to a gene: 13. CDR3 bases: TGTGCCAGCACCCCAACCGCCCAGGGGGCGCACGAGCAGTACTTC. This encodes CASTPTAQGAHEQYF.

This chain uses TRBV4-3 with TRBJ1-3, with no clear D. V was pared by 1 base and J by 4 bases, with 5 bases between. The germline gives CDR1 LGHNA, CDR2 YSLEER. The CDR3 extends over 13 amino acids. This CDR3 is CASSQVAGNTIYF. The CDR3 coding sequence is TGCGCCAGCAGCCAAGTCGCAGGAAACACCATATATTTT.

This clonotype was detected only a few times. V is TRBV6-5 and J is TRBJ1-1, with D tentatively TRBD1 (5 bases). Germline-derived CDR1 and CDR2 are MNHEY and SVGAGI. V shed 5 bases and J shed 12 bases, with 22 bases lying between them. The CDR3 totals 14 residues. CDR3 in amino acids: CASSKPARREKTFF. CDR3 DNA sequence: TGTGCCAGCAGTAAACCCGCGCGCAGGGAGAAAACTTTCTTT.

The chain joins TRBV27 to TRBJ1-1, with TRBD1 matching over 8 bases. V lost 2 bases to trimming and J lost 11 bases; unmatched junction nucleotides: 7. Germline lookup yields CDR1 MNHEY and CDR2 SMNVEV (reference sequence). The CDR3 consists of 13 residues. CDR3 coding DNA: TGTGCCAGCAGTTTAATCCAGGGGGCTAGGGCTTTCTTT. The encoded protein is CASSLIQGARAFF.

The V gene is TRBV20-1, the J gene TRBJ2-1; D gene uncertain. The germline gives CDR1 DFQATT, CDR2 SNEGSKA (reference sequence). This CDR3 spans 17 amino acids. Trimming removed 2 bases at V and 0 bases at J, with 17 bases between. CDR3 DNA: TGCAGTGCTAGACGGCCAGCCCAGGTTAGCTCCTACAATGAGCAGTTCTTC. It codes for CSARRPAQVSSYNEQFF.

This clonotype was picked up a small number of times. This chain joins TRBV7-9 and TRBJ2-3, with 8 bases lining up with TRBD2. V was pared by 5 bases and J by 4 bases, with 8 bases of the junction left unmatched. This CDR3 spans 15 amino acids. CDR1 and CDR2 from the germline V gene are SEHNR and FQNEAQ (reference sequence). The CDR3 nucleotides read TGTGCCAGCAGCCGGGCGGGGGGCGGCCCAGATACGCAGTATTTT. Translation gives CASSRAGGGPDTQYF.

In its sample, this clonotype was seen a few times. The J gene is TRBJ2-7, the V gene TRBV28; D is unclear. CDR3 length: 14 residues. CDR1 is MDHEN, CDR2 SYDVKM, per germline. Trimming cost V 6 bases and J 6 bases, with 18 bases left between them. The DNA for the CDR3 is TGTGCCAGCAGCTCTGCCGGGCCCGAAGGCGAGCAGTACTTC. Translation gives CASSSAGPEGEQYF.

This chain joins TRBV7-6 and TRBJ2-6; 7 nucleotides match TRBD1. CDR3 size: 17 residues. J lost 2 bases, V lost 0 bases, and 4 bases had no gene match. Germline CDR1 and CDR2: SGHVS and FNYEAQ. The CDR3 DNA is TGTGCCAGCAGCTTAGCGCACAGGGGTGCTGGGGCCAACGTCCTGACTTTC. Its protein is CASSLAHRGAGANVLTF. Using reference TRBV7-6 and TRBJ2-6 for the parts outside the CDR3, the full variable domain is GAGVSQSPRYKVTKRGQDVALRCDPISGHVSLYWYRQALGQGPEFLTYFNYEAQQDKSGLPNDRFSAERPEGSISTLTIQRTEQRDSAMYRCASSLAHRGAGANVLTFGAGSRLTVL.

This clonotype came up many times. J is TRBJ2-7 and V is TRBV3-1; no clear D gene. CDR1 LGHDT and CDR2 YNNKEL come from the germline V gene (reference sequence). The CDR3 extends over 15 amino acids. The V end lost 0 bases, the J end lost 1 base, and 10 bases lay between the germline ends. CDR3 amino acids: CASSQDTADSYEQYF. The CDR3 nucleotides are TGTGCCAGCAGCCAAGATACGGCGGATTCCTACGAGCAGTACTTC.